These 8 T cell receptor beta chains came from one sample sequenced in a study of memory CD4+ T cells and cytomegalovirus serostatus. The sort gate was single viable CD3+CD4+CD8-CD45RO+ cells for memory CD4+ T cells. The method was immunoSEQ multiplex PCR; TCRdb's version includes in-frame clones alone and lacks a portion of them. The table includes nearly 50,000 clones, 78% detected once. The sequenced material came from memory CD4+ T cells from blood. The receptors shown here come from an adult in good health and CMV-seronegative.

This sequence joins TRBV6-4 and TRBJ2-3, with 7 bases that match TRBD2. The CDR3 spans 14 residues. Germline V CDR1 and CDR2: MRHNA, SNTAGT. V lost 6 bases and J lost 3; bases outside the gene matches: 6. CDR3 loop: CASRERGGTDTQYF. For the CDR3, the DNA is TGTGCCAGCAGAGAGCGGGGAGGGACAGATACGCAGTATTTT.

J is TRBJ1-2 and V is TRBV21-1; TRBD1, the D gene given by the table, was not confirmed from the DNA. TRBV21-1 is labeled a pseudogene. The CDR3 totals 16 residues. CDR3 loop: CASSESKGWDIKGYTF. The CDR3 DNA follows: TGTGCCAGCAGCGAAAGCAAGGGGTGGGACATCAAAGGCTACACCTTC.

This chain joins TRBV6-5 and TRBJ2-1; 7 nucleotides match TRBD2. This CDR3 comprises 16 residues. The germline V gene has CDR1 MNHEY and CDR2 SVGAGI. V was clipped by 2 bases and J by 4 bases; unmatched bases: 8. The CDR3 is CASSYRSGGLYNEQFF. The DNA of the CDR3 is TGTGCCAGCAGTTACCGGTCGGGAGGACTGTACAATGAGCAGTTCTTC.

This chain connects TRBV4-2 to TRBJ2-5; 12 bases are a match to TRBD2. V lost 1 base and J lost 3; bases outside the gene matches: 9. The V gene's germline CDR1 is LGHNA and CDR2 YNFKEQ. The CDR3 is 18 amino acids. The CDR3 coding sequence is TGTGCCAGCAGCCAAGCAAGGGCTAGCGGGGGGGCCGAAGAGACCCAGTACTTC. Translating it yields CASSQARASGGAEETQYF.

This chain links TRBV10-3 with TRBJ2-7; TRBD1 is a possible D gene (6 bases). V was pared by 5 bases and J by 0 bases, with 14 bases between. The CDR3 totals 15 residues. The germline V gene encodes CDR1 ENHRY and CDR2 SYGVKD. CDR3 region: CAISSGTRSSYEQYF. For the CDR3, the DNA is TGTGCCATCAGTTCCGGGACACGGAGCTCCTACGAGCAGTACTTC.

The rearrangement links TRBV30 to TRBJ1-2, with D unclear. This CDR3 has 13 residues. Per the germline V gene, CDR1 is GTSNPN and CDR2 is SVGIG (reference sequence). Between the trimmed V and J ends, which lost 2 bases and 8 bases, there was a span of 15 bases. CDR3 sequence: CAWSRARGSGYTF. The CDR3 region has the DNA TGTGCCTGGAGTAGGGCCCGCGGCTCCGGCTACACCTTC.

This clone was counted a single time. The rearrangement links TRBV25-1 to TRBJ2-4; 7 positions match TRBD1. The V gene's germline CDR1 is MGHDK and CDR2 SYGVNS. CDR3 length: 17 amino acids. The ends lost 5 bases at V and 4 bases at J; junction bases unmatched: 14. CDR3 amino acids: CASSSQPTGSVKNIQYF. Written as DNA, the CDR3 is TGTGCCAGCAGTTCACAACCGACAGGGTCGGTAAAAAACATTCAGTACTTC.

The V call is TRBV6-1, the J call TRBJ1-1, with D maybe TRBD1 (5 bases). The V and J ends lost 9 bases and 1 base respectively, with 15 bases between them. Germline CDR1 is MNHNS and CDR2 is SASEGT. The CDR3 length is 14 residues. CDR3 nucleotides: TGTGCCAGTCAATTGGGGGGAGGGAACACTGAAGCTTTCTTT. Its protein product is CASQLGGGNTEAFF.